These 7 T cell receptor beta chains originate from one sample sequenced in a study of neoadjuvant anti-PD-1 for oral cavity cancer. The data were produced by immunoSEQ multiplex PCR, yet TCRdb's version contains in-frame clones alone and is incomplete. The data contain more than 6,000 clones, over 75% of them singletons. The material sequenced was PBMCs, taken before nivolumab (anti-PD-1) treatment. The source of these receptors is a person aged 35-80 years with oral cavity squamous cell carcinoma.

The J gene is TRBJ2-5, the V gene TRBV5-4, with a weak D call TRBD2 (6 bases). The V end was cut by 1 base, the J end by 0 bases, with 7 bases between. The germline V gene has CDR1 SGHNT and CDR2 YYREEE (reference sequence). This CDR3 is 14 amino acids long. CDR3 DNA: TGTGCCAGCAGCTTGCGGGGGAACCAAGAGACCCAGTACTTC. It specifies CASSLRGNQETQYF.

This clone showed up just a few times. This chain joins TRBV2 and TRBJ1-1, with 7 bases matching TRBD1. Trimming at V came to 6 bases and at J to 7 bases, leaving 5 bases not matched to a gene. CDR1 is SNHLY and CDR2 is FYNNEI in the germline V gene. CDR3 length: 12 residues. CDR3 amino acids: CASSLGQVEAFF. The CDR3 DNA reads TGTGCCAGCAGCCTCGGACAGGTTGAAGCTTTCTTT.

V and J are TRBV5-6 and TRBJ2-5; tentative D call: TRBD2 (5 bases). The CDR3 length is 15 residues. Germline loops: CDR1 SGHDT, CDR2 YYEEEE. Trimming stripped 5 bases from V and 2 bases from J, with 16 bases between. CDR3 bases: TGTGCCAGCAGTTCCCGGGGAAAGCCACAAGAGACCCAGTACTTC. Amino acids: CASSSRGKPQETQYF.

The chain has TRBV28 and TRBJ1-6; no clear D. The V end was cut by 5 bases, the J end by 2 bases, with 13 bases between. Germline-derived CDR1 and CDR2 are MDHEN and SYDVKM. CDR3 size: 16 residues. The chain's CDR3 is CASSVIREAYNSPLHF. CDR3 DNA sequence: TGTGCCAGCAGTGTAATTCGGGAGGCCTATAATTCACCCCTCCACTTT.

The chain employs TRBV7-2 and TRBJ1-2, with D possibly matching TRBD1 (6 bases). Trimming removed 3 bases at V and 5 bases at J, with 13 bases between. This CDR3 contains 14 residues. Germline CDR1 is SGHTA and CDR2 is FQGNSA. CDR3 in DNA: TGTGCCAGCAGCTTTGACAGGACGGCGTATGGCTACACCTTC. Translating gives CASSFDRTAYGYTF.

The V gene is TRBV11-2, the J gene TRBJ2-7; the match to TRBD2 covers 12 bases. The CDR3 runs to 16 residues. CDR1 is SGHAT, CDR2 FQNNGV, per germline. With 3 bases clipped from V and 2 bases from J, the junction kept 5 bases outside the gene matches. Written as DNA, the CDR3 is TGTGCCAGCAGCTTGCGGGGACTAGCGGGTCCCTACGAGCAGTACTTC. Translating it yields CASSLRGLAGPYEQYF.

This sequence joins TRBV5-8 and TRBJ1-1; 7 nucleotides agree with TRBD1. J lost 9 bases, V lost 1 base, and 3 bases had no gene match. The germline CDR1 and CDR2 sequences are SGHTS and YDEGEE. The CDR3 is 12 residues long. CDR3 nucleotide sequence: TGTGCCAGCAGCTTGAGACAGGGTAAAGCTTTCTTT. This translates into CASSLRQGKAFF.